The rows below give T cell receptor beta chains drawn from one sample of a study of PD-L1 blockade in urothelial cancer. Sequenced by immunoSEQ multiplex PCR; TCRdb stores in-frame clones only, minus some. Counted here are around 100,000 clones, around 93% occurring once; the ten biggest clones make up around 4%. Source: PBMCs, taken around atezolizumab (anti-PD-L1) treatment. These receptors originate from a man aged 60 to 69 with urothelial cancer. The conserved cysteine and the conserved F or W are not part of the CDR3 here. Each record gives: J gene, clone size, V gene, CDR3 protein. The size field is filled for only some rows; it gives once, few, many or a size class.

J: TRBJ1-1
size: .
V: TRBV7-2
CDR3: ASRGYTEAF

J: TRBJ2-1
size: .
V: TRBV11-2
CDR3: ASSQNIYNEQF

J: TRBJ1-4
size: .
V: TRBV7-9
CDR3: ASSPRQGDEKLF

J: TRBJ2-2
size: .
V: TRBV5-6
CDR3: ASSLLTQDTGELF

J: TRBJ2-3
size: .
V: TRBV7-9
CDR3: ASSLVQGSTDTQY

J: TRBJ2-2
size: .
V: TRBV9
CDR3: ASSVTGEGGELF

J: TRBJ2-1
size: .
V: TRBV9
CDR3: ASSVSNRVQHEQF

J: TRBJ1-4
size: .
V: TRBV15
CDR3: ATSTYRGLEEKLF

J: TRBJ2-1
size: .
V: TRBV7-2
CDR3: ASSLTQLTSGRHNEQF

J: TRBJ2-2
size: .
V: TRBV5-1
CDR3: ASSAGIGPGELF

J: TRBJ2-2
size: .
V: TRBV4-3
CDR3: ASSQDTFQGGTGELF

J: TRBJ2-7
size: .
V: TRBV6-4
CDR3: ASTGSGGVPYEQY

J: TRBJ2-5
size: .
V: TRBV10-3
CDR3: AMAGQGEETQY

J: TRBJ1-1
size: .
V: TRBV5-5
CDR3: ASSWGGARQLNTEAF

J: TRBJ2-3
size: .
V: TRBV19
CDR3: ASSDAGGLLTQY

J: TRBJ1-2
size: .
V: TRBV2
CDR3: ASNSGINYGYT

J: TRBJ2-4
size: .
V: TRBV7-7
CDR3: ASSLIGENIQY

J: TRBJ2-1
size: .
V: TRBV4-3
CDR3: ASSQDWPRGLGTDNEQF

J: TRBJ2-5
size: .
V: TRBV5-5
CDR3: ASSSGTTQETQY

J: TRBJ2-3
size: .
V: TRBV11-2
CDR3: ASSQTGGMSTDTQY

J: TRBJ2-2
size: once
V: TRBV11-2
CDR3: ASSLVILQGASTGELF

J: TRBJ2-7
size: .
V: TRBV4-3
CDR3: ASSQESFSYEQY

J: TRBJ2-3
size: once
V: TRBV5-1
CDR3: ASSHGGQTDTQY

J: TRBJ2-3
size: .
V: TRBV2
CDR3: ASQGFSTDTQY

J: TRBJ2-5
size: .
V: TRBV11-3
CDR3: ASSGSGGRETQY